Each of the 28 T cell receptor beta chains below was sequenced from the same sample in a study of T cells in Graves' hyperthyroidism and ophthalmopathy. Amplified TCR beta CDR3 regions came from RNA transcripts. The TCR CDR3 was amplified in a first-round RT-PCR using the HTBI primer set. TCRdb re-derived calls from the multiplex PCR reads in MiXCR, one entry per CDR3 protein. Altogether some 530,000 distinct CDR3 sequences are present, about 22% being singletons, with the ten largest covering less than 65%. Sequencing used blood. The receptor source for this set is a woman in her 70s with Graves' ophthalmopathy.

The CDR3 reads CASSSDTTNNEQFF. The CDR3 DNA follows: TGTGCCAGCAGCTCCGATACTACCAACAATGAGCAGTTCTTC. The rearrangement links TRBV6-2 or TRBV6-3 to TRBJ2-1, with unresolved D. Per germline, CDR1 MNHEY and CDR2 SVGEGT. The CDR3 has 14 amino acids. With 6 bases removed from V and 5 bases from J, the gap between germline ends came to 14 bases.

The table lists this clonotype with many counts. The J gene is TRBJ1-2, the V gene TRBV3-1; D call uncertain. This CDR3 is built from 15 residues. The ends were cut back, 4 bases at V and 6 bases at J, with 18 bases in the middle. The germline V gene has CDR1 LGHDT and CDR2 YNNKEL (reference sequence). This CDR3 is CASSPLPRSSNGYTF. The CDR3 bases are TGTGCCAGCAGCCCGCTACCTCGGTCCTCTAATGGCTACACCTTC.

The table lists this clonotype with many counts. V gene TRBV12-3 or TRBV12-4 combines with J gene TRBJ1-2; D is undetermined. This CDR3 has 11 residues. The V end was cut by 8 bases, the J end by 6 bases, with 10 bases between. CDR3 loop: CASRLGNGYTF. Written as DNA, the CDR3 is TGTGCCAGCCGCCTCGGGAATGGCTACACCTTC.

The V and J genes are TRBV3-1 and TRBJ2-3; D is possibly TRBD2 (5 bases). Germline CDR1 and CDR2: LGHDT and YNNKEL (reference sequence). The CDR3 has 15 residues. V lost 4 bases and J lost 0, with 11 bases in between. CDR3 protein: CASSLMSGSTDTQYF. In DNA form, the CDR3 reads TGTGCCAGCAGCCTTATGAGCGGTAGCACAGATACGCAGTATTTT.

This clonotype was detected many times. This rearrangement joins TRBV7-9 to TRBJ2-5; D tentatively fits TRBD1 or TRBD2 (5 bases each). The V gene's germline CDR1 is SEHNR and CDR2 FQNEAQ (reference sequence). The V and J ends lost 0 bases and 4 bases respectively, with 9 bases between them. The CDR3 runs to 14 residues. CDR3 amino acids: CASSLASGRETQYF. Written as DNA, the CDR3 is TGTGCCAGCAGCTTAGCATCGGGGCGAGAGACCCAGTACTTC.

This clonotype was seen repeatedly, ten times or more. V usage is TRBV6-1 and J usage is TRBJ2-1; 8 nucleotides match TRBD1. Germline CDR1 is MNHNS and CDR2 is SASEGT. J gave up 0 bases and V 4 bases, and 5 bases lay outside the gene matches. This CDR3 has 16 amino acids. The CDR3 bases are TGTGCCAGCAGTGTTAACACAGGGGGCTCCTACAATGAGCAGTTCTTC. Translation gives CASSVNTGGSYNEQFF.

The rearrangement uses TRBV7-9 and TRBJ2-3; D is possibly TRBD1 (7 bases). This CDR3 region has 15 residues. Between the trimmed V and J ends, which lost 3 bases and 5 bases, there was a span of 15 bases. Germline V gene lookup returns CDR1 SEHNR and CDR2 FQNEAQ (reference sequence). The CDR3 reads CASSFLGGGRDTQYF. In DNA, the CDR3 is TGTGCCAGCAGCTTCCTCGGAGGGGGCAGAGATACGCAGTATTTT.

This sequence joins TRBV3-1 and TRBJ2-1, with D possibly being TRBD2 (6 bases). Trimming cost V 4 bases and J 9 bases, with 16 bases left between them. Germline V gives CDR1 LGHDT, CDR2 YNNKEL (reference sequence). The CDR3 is 14 amino acids. The CDR3: CASSRLGEVSEQFF. DNA for the CDR3: TGTGCCAGCAGCCGACTTGGGGAGGTCAGTGAGCAGTTCTTC.

This clonotype was counted a few times. The chain carries TRBV18 and TRBJ1-1; D not resolved. This CDR3 has 13 amino acids. The germline V gene encodes CDR1 KGHSH and CDR2 LQKENI. V was clipped by 6 bases and J by 1 base, with 9 bases between them. The CDR3 DNA sequence: TGTGCCAGCTCCCGAAAGGGGAACACTGAAGCTTTCTTT. It yields the protein CASSRKGNTEAFF.

CDR3 DNA sequence: TGTGCCAGTGCATCATTAAGAGGCGGGGAGCTGTTTTTT. This gives the protein CASASLRGGELFF. V is TRBV19 and J is TRBJ2-2; no reliable D call. The CDR3 runs to 13 residues. The V end lost 8 bases, the J end lost 7 bases, and 14 bases lay between the germline ends. CDR1 is LNHDA and CDR2 is SQIVND in the germline V gene (reference sequence). The variable domain in full, with the rest retrieved from reference TRBV19 and TRBJ2-2, is DGGITQSPKYLFRKEGQNVTLSCEQNLNHDAMYWYRQDPGQGLRLIYYSQIVNDFQKGDIAEGYSVSREKKESFPLTVTSAQKNPTAFYLCASASLRGGELFFGEGSRLTVL.

CDR3 sequence reads: CASSPQGILTEAFF. The CDR3, as DNA: TGCGCCAGCAGCCCACAGGGAATACTCACTGAAGCTTTCTTT. The chain is built from TRBV5-1 and TRBJ1-1, with a tentative D call TRBD1 (6 bases). With 4 bases removed from V and 4 bases from J, the gap between germline ends came to 14 bases. The CDR3 runs to 14 residues. Germline loops: CDR1 SGHRS, CDR2 YFSETQ.

The chain carries TRBV3-1 and TRBJ1-2; D gene uncertain. The CDR3 runs 13 residues. V lost 7 bases and J 6 bases, leaving 15 bases between the germline ends. Germline V gives CDR1 LGHDT, CDR2 YNNKEL (reference sequence). The CDR3 sequence: CASKQANSHGYTF. The CDR3 nucleotides read TGTGCCAGCAAACAAGCGAACAGTCATGGCTACACCTTC.

The chain links TRBV11-1 to TRBJ2-1, with 8 nucleotides matching TRBD2. The CDR3 extends over 18 amino acids. Per the germline V gene, CDR1 is SGHAT and CDR2 is FQDESV (reference sequence). V lost 5 bases, J lost 5 bases, and 17 bases stayed unmatched. CDR3 loop: CASSLMGGSGTVNNEQFF. Written as DNA, the CDR3 is TGTGCCAGCAGCCTCATGGGAGGTAGCGGGACGGTCAACAATGAGCAGTTCTTC.

This clonotype was recorded a few times. CDR3 sequence reads: CAWSVQGVDNSPLHF. The CDR3 DNA reads as TGTGCCTGGAGTGTACAGGGCGTGGATAATTCACCCCTCCACTTT. The rearrangement joins TRBV30 to TRBJ1-6; D may be TRBD1 (6 bases). Deletions cut 0 bases from V and 5 bases from J, with 11 bases between. This CDR3 is built from 15 residues. Germline loops: CDR1 GTSNPN, CDR2 SVGIG (reference sequence).

This clonotype was counted between two and nine times. J is TRBJ1-2 and V is TRBV19; 10 positions agree with TRBD1. Germline V lookup: CDR1 LNHDA, CDR2 SQIVND (reference sequence). The CDR3 covers 14 residues. After removal of 7 bases from V and 10 bases from J, the junction contained 12 bases not matched to a gene. The CDR3 region is CASTTGQGSFIYTF. CDR3 in DNA: TGTGCCAGTACCACGGGACAGGGGTCCTTCATCTACACCTTC.

The gene calls are TRBV6-1 and TRBJ2-7; D ambiguous. Trimming shortened V by 5 bases and J by 4 bases, and 15 bases separated the two germline ends. There are 14 residues in the CDR3. CDR1 and CDR2 from the germline V gene are MNHNS and SASEGT. The chain's CDR3 is CASSRWPGPYEQYF. The CDR3 DNA follows: TGTGCCAGCAGTAGGTGGCCGGGCCCTTACGAGCAGTACTTC.

The chain links TRBV19 to TRBJ2-3; 11 bases fit TRBD1. Germline trimming cut 5 bases from V and 2 bases from J; bases unmatched to any gene: 3. CDR1 and CDR2 (germline): LNHDA, SQIVND (reference sequence). CDR3 length equals 15 residues. The CDR3, as DNA: TGTGCCAGTAGTTCGGGACAGGGGGACACAGATACGCAGTATTTT. Protein: CASSSGQGDTDTQYF.

This clonotype came up many times. This chain connects TRBV29-1 to TRBJ2-7, with D unclear. CDR3 size: 11 residues. Trimming stripped 6 bases from V and 1 base from J, with 7 bases between. Per germline, CDR1 SQVTM and CDR2 ANQGSEA. CDR3: CSVGKSYEQYF. In nucleotides, the CDR3 is TGCAGCGTCGGAAAGTCCTACGAGCAGTACTTC.

Comment on this clonotype: This could be a read error, since a much larger clone is one nucleotide away. The chain employs TRBV28 and TRBJ1-2, with a tentative D call TRBD1 (6 bases). The CDR3 spans 15 residues. V was clipped by 3 bases and J by 8 bases, with 19 bases between them. In germline, CDR1 is MDHEN, CDR2 SYDVKM. The CDR3 sequence: CASSFRRQVVWGYTF. The DNA of the CDR3 is TGTGCCAGCAGTTTCCGGAGACAGGTCGTCTGGGGCTACACCTTC.

The chain joins TRBV6-2 or TRBV6-3 to TRBJ2-1; 8 bases agree with TRBD2. The CDR3 extends over 19 amino acids. Germline loops: CDR1 MNHEY, CDR2 SVGEGT. Trimming at V came to 5 bases and at J to 4 bases, leaving 19 bases not matched to a gene. CDR3 coding DNA: TGTGCCAGCAGTCCCCGGCTGCTCTTAAGCGGGAGCAAATACAATGAGCAGTTCTTC. It is translated as CASSPRLLLSGSKYNEQFF.

This clonotype was counted a few times. The chain links TRBV12-3 or TRBV12-4 to TRBJ2-4; possibly TRBD2 for D (5 bases). The CDR3 covers 16 residues. The germline V and J ends were trimmed by 4 bases and 0 bases, with 13 bases remaining between them. Written as DNA, the CDR3 is TGTGCCAGCAGTTCTAGTGGGGAGATAGCCAAAAACATTCAGTACTTC. It codes for CASSSSGEIAKNIQYF.

This clonotype was detected many times. This chain joins TRBV18 and TRBJ2-5; the D is unclear. The CDR3 runs 14 residues. The V gene's germline CDR1 is KGHSH and CDR2 LQKENI. Trimming left V 2 bases short and J 5 bases short, with 12 bases between. Here the CDR3 DNA reads TGTGCCAGCTCACCAACTACTTTTCGGGAGACCCAGTACTTC. Translating it yields CASSPTTFRETQYF.

A few counts support this clonotype. CDR3 nucleotides: TGTGCCTGGAGGGGACAGGGGAGAGATGAAAAACTGTTTTTT. As protein: CAWRGQGRDEKLFF. This chain links TRBV30 with TRBJ1-4; TRBD1 matches at 10 bases. CDR1 and CDR2 from the germline V gene are GTSNPN and SVGIG (reference sequence). This CDR3 spans 14 amino acids. The V segment lost 3 bases and the J segment 6 bases; nucleotides outside the gene matches: 4.

This clonotype was recorded at least ten times. The chain combines TRBV7-2 with TRBJ2-3; tentatively, D is TRBD2 (5 bases). CDR1 is SGHTA and CDR2 is FQGNSA in the germline V gene. The length of the CDR3 is 11 residues. Trimming stripped 3 bases from V and 7 bases from J, with 5 bases between. The CDR3 DNA reads as TGTGCCAGCAGCTTGGACTATACGCAGTATTTT. As protein: CASSLDYTQYF.

This clonotype was observed many times. This rearrangement joins TRBV11-2 to TRBJ2-7, with D maybe TRBD2 (6 bases). The CDR3 runs to 13 residues. CDR1 and CDR2 (germline): SGHAT, FQNNGV. Deletions cut 5 bases from V and 4 bases from J, with 12 bases between. CDR3 nucleotide sequence: TGTGCCAGCAGCCGGGACTTGATATACGAGCAGTACTTC. This translates into CASSRDLIYEQYF.

This clonotype was counted between two and nine times. The rearrangement joins TRBV20-1 to TRBJ2-7; 15 nucleotides align to TRBD2. Germline CDR1 DFQATT, CDR2 SNEGSKA (reference sequence). The V segment lost 5 bases and the J segment 6 bases; nucleotides outside the gene matches: 8. The CDR3 has 15 amino acids. The CDR3 coding sequence is TGCAGTGCTCGAACCGGGACTAGCGGGAGGAGCGAGCAGTACTTC. Translation gives CSARTGTSGRSEQYF.

This chain links TRBV18 with TRBJ1-2; D might be TRBD1 (6 bases). The germline gives CDR1 KGHSH, CDR2 LQKENI. The CDR3 extends over 12 amino acids. V lost 4 bases, J lost 6 bases, and 9 bases lay in between. CDR3 sequence: CASSQNRDGYTF. CDR3 nucleotides: TGTGCCAGCTCACAAAACAGGGATGGCTACACCTTC.

The J gene is TRBJ1-1, the V gene TRBV25-1; 7 nucleotides align to TRBD1. Losses at the gene ends were 6 bases for V and 4 bases for J; bases not matched to a gene: 2. There are 12 residues in the CDR3. Germline lookup yields CDR1 MGHDK and CDR2 SYGVNS. In DNA, the CDR3 is TGTGCCAGCAGAGACAGGGCCACTGAAGCTTTCTTT. The encoded protein is CASRDRATEAFF. Together with reference TRBV25-1 and TRBJ1-1, the CDR3 gives the full variable domain: EADIYQTPRYLVIGTGKKITLECSQTMGHDKMYWYQQDPGMELHLIHYSYGVNSTEKGDLSSESTVSRIRTEHFPLTLESARPSHTSQYLCASRDRATEAFFGQGTRLTVV.